What follows are 18 T cell receptor beta chains derived from one specimen sequenced in a study of CD8 T cells in Susac syndrome. Random-hexamer reverse transcription was applied to roughly 0.5 to 1 ug RNA. From the immunoSEQ multiplex PCR reads, TCRdb called clonotypes with MiXCR, one entry per CDR3 protein. The repertoire consists of 100,000 to 150,000 distinct CDR3 sequences, with 94% occurring once and the leading ten covering about 0.089%. Source material: CD4+ T cells from PBMCs. These receptors were obtained from a human donor in good health.

This clonotype was seen a handful of times. The chain combines TRBV15 with TRBJ2-3, with D perhaps TRBD1 or TRBD2 (5 bases each). The CDR3 contains 16 residues. Per germline, CDR1 LNHNV and CDR2 YYDKDF (reference sequence). The V gene lost 0 bases and the J gene lost 1 base, with 11 bases spanning the gap. The CDR3 DNA reads TGTGCCACCAGCAGAGATGGGGGTTTAGGCACAGATACGCAGTATTTT. Its translation: CATSRDGGLGTDTQYF.

This chain connects TRBV7-8 to TRBJ2-4, with D unresolved. This CDR3 comprises 16 residues. Trimming stripped 1 base from V and 6 bases from J, with 16 bases between. Germline CDR1 SGHVS, CDR2 FQNEAQ. Here the CDR3 reads CASSLGQDPITNIQYF. CDR3 in DNA: TGTGCCAGCAGCTTAGGGCAGGACCCCATAACAAACATTCAGTACTTC.

This chain joins TRBV5-6 and TRBJ2-7; no reliable D call. The CDR3 consists of 13 residues. Germline V CDR1 and CDR2: SGHDT, YYEEEE. Trimming took off 6 bases at V and 3 bases at J, with 13 bases between the two ends. As DNA, the CDR3 is TGTGCCAGCAACCCCACGGGTGGCTACGAGCAGTACTTC. Translation: CASNPTGGYEQYF.

The gene calls are TRBV30 and TRBJ1-6, with no clear D. The ends were cut back, 0 bases at V and 5 bases at J, with 8 bases in the middle. Per the germline V gene, CDR1 is GTSNPN and CDR2 is SVGIG (reference sequence). The CDR3 loop spans 14 amino acids. In DNA, the CDR3 is TGTGCCTGGAGTGTCGGTCAGGATAATTCACCCCTCCACTTT. It is translated as CAWSVGQDNSPLHF. The full variable domain, completed using reference TRBV30 and TRBJ1-6, is SQTIHQWPATLVQPVGSPLSLECTVEGTSNPNLYWYRQAAGRGLQLLFYSVGIGQISSEVPQNLSASRPQDRQFILSSKKLLLSDSGFYLCAWSVGQDNSPLHFGNGTRLTVT.

The chain combines TRBV29-1 with TRBJ2-7; D not certain. CDR3 length equals 12 residues. Germline V gene lookup returns CDR1 SQVTM and CDR2 ANQGSEA. V was pared by 5 bases and J by 7 bases, with 15 bases between. The CDR3 DNA reads as TGCAGCGTTTACATCCGCCGCTCGGAGCAGTACTTC. Amino acid sequence: CSVYIRRSEQYF.

The chain carries TRBV24-1 and TRBJ2-1, with no clear D. The CDR3 has 13 amino acids. V was pared by 0 bases and J by 8 bases, with 7 bases between. Germline assignment: CDR1 KGHDR and CDR2 SFDVKD. The CDR3: CATSDLIQDEQFF. The CDR3 DNA reads TGTGCCACCAGTGATTTGATCCAAGATGAGCAGTTCTTC.

This chain uses TRBV7-9 with TRBJ2-7; D is unresolved. From germline, CDR1 is SEHNR and CDR2 FQNEAQ (reference sequence). The ends were cut back, 8 bases at V and 3 bases at J, with 14 bases in the middle. The CDR3 loop spans 13 amino acids. The CDR3 DNA reads TGTGCCAGCGGATTTACGCCCGTCTACGAGCAGTACTTC. Translated, it gives CASGFTPVYEQYF.

The chain uses TRBV5-1 and TRBJ2-5; D not certain. Germline V gives CDR1 SGHRS, CDR2 YFSETQ. V was trimmed by 7 bases and J by 2 bases, leaving 18 bases between them. This CDR3 contains 15 residues. DNA for the CDR3: TGCGCCAGCCGTAGATCCGGTTCTCCACAAGAGACCCAGTACTTC. This encodes CASRRSGSPQETQYF.

The CDR3 loop reads CASSHPAYEQYF. CDR3 bases: TGTGCCAGCAGCCATCCCGCGTACGAGCAGTACTTC. This chain uses TRBV7-8 with TRBJ2-7; D remains ambiguous. The CDR3 extends over 12 amino acids. CDR1 and CDR2 (germline): SGHVS, FQNEAQ. The ends were cut back, 5 bases at V and 4 bases at J, with 9 bases in the middle.

The chain is built from TRBV12-3 or TRBV12-4 and TRBJ1-1; D is ambiguous. The V end was cut by 5 bases, the J end by 7 bases, with 8 bases between. The CDR3 runs to 11 residues. CDR3: CASSLQSEAFF. CDR3 bases: TGTGCCAGCAGTCTACAGAGTGAAGCTTTCTTT.

V usage is TRBV28 and J usage is TRBJ1-5; D unresolved. This CDR3 contains 14 residues. With 2 bases removed from V and 1 base from J, the gap between germline ends came to 6 bases. From germline, CDR1 is MDHEN and CDR2 SYDVKM. The CDR3 loop is CASSLAQSNQPQHF. The CDR3 bases are TGTGCCAGCAGTTTAGCACAGAGCAATCAGCCCCAGCATTTT.

This chain connects TRBV21-1 to TRBJ2-2; TRBD1, the table's D call, lacks a check against the DNA. TRBV21-1 is classified as a pseudogene. The CDR3 has 14 amino acids. Here the CDR3 reads CASSTRGGTGELFF. In DNA form, the CDR3 reads TGTGCCAGCAGCACCCGTGGGGGCACCGGGGAGCTGTTTTTT.

The chain uses TRBV12-3 or TRBV12-4 and TRBJ2-3; D perhaps matches TRBD2 (6 bases). The CDR3 loop spans 17 amino acids. The V end lost 1 base, the J end lost 0 bases, and 14 bases lay between the germline ends. The CDR3 region has the DNA TGTGCCAGCAGTTTAGTGGGAGGTCCGACTAGCACAGATACGCAGTATTTT. It translates to CASSLVGGPTSTDTQYF.

The rearrangement links TRBV30 to TRBJ1-1, with TRBD1 matching over 7 bases. Germline CDR1 GTSNPN, CDR2 SVGIG (reference sequence). The CDR3 is made up of 14 amino acids. Trimming removed 3 bases from V and 1 base from J; junction bases left unmatched: 5. The CDR3 bases are TGTGCCTGGAGCAAGGACAGGACGAACACTGAAGCTTTCTTT. Amino acids: CAWSKDRTNTEAFF.

This rearrangement joins TRBV5-1 to TRBJ1-2, with D hard to call. This CDR3 has 12 amino acids. With 2 bases removed from V and 6 bases from J, the gap between germline ends came to 8 bases. The germline CDR1 and CDR2 sequences are SGHRS and YFSETQ. Written as DNA, the CDR3 is TGCGCCAGCAGCTTAGGATTGGATGGCTACACCTTC. Its translation: CASSLGLDGYTF. Full variable domain (missing parts from reference TRBV5-1 and TRBJ1-2): KAGVTQTPRYLIKTRGQQVTLSCSPISGHRSVSWYQQTPGQGLQFLFEYFSETQRNKGNFPGRFSGRQFSNSRSEMNVSTLELGDSALYLCASSLGLDGYTFGSGTRLTVV.

The chain links TRBV6-1 to TRBJ2-6; the D gene is possibly TRBD1 (5 bases). V was cut by 6 bases and J by 0 bases, with 18 bases left in between. The CDR3 consists of 18 residues. Germline CDR1 is MNHNS and CDR2 is SASEGT. The CDR3 nucleotides are TGTGCCAGCAGCACCCTCCTCGCAGGGCCCTCTGGGGCCAACGTCCTGACTTTC. This sequence encodes CASSTLLAGPSGANVLTF.

This sequence joins TRBV21-1 and TRBJ2-4; the table's D call, TRBD1, has no DNA check behind it. TRBV21-1 is classified as a pseudogene. This CDR3 has 18 amino acids. For the CDR3, the DNA is TGTGCCAGCAGTCGACTGGAAAACAGGCGGGGGGCCAAAAACATTCAGTACTTC. Translation: CASSRLENRRGAKNIQYF.

CDR3: CASRVLAGNEQFF. The CDR3 DNA reads as TGTGCCAGCAGAGTACTAGCGGGAAACGAGCAGTTCTTC. The chain couples TRBV7-9 to TRBJ2-1; TRBD2 matches 10 bases. Germline-derived CDR1 and CDR2 are SEHNR and FQNEAQ (reference sequence). The CDR3 consists of 13 residues. Losses at the gene ends were 6 bases for V and 10 bases for J; bases not matched to a gene: 6.